The TCR beta chain described here comes from a study of T-cell memory formation after mild COVID-19. This clonotype was observed many times. This CDR3 spans 15 amino acids. The ends lost 4 bases at V and 5 bases at J; junction bases unmatched: 8. Germline lookup yields CDR1 SGHRS and CDR2 YFSETQ. TCRdb processed the 5' RACE reads anew with MiXCR; each CDR3 protein has one entry. The sample includes roughly 400,000 distinct CDR3 sequences, 18% of them seen just once. The receptor was derived from a man aged 18 to 35 who had mild COVID-19 (a few samples of this study predate the infection). Cell type and time point are not known. V is TRBV5-1 and J is TRBJ1-5, with 8 bases aligning to TRBD1. Material: PBMCs or a T cell subset sorted from them (not recorded which). In nucleotides, the CDR3 is TGCGCCAGCAGCCTAGGACAGGGACCCTATCAGCCCCAGCATTTT. Residues: CASSLGQGPYQPQHF.